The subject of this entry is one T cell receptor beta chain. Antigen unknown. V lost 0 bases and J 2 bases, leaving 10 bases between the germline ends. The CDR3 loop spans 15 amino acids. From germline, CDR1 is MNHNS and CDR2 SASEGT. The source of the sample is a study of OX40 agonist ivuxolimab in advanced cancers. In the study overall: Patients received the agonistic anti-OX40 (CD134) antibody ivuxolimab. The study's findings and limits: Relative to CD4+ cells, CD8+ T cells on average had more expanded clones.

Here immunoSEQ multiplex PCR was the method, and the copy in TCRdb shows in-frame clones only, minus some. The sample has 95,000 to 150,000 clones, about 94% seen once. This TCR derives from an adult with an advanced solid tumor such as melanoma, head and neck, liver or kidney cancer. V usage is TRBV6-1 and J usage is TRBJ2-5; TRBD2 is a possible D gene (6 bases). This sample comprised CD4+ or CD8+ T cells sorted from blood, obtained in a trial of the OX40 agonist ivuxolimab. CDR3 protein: CASSEAGLIQETQYF. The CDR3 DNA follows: TGTGCCAGCAGTGAAGCGGGACTGATACAAGAGACCCAGTACTTC.